This T cell receptor (beta chain) came from a study of CD8+CD57+ T cells in acquired aplastic anemia. Study-level background: Sorting CD4+ and CD8+ cells gave DNA averaging roughly 3.2 ug. Healthy donor CD4+ cell samples had a mean of approximately 10 million reads.

CDR1 and CDR2 (germline): SEHNR, FQNEAQ (reference sequence). The CDR3 loop spans 13 amino acids. Trimming removed 1 base from V and 6 bases from J; junction bases left unmatched: 0. TCR beta VDJ and CDR3 profiles were obtained from a genomic DNA template. TCRdb reprocessed the reads via MiXCR and lists one record per CDR3 protein. This table has roughly 170,000 distinct CDR3 sequences, about 64% appearing once. The chain has TRBV7-9 and TRBJ2-3, with 8 bases aligning to TRBD1. The sequence was obtained from a human donor in good health. Sample: sorted CD4+, CD8+, or CD8+CD57+ T cells (not recorded which) from PBMCs. The CDR3 region is CASSLDRGDTQYF. CDR3 coding DNA: TGTGCCAGCAGCTTAGACAGGGGGGATACGCAGTATTTT.